These T cell receptor beta chains were read from a single sample in a study of cytomegalovirus exposure and HLA in healthy donors. Some clones are missing from TCRdb's copy, which holds only in-frame ones; the method was immunoSEQ multiplex PCR. The sample holds 120,000 or so clones, less than 80% seen once. Material: PBMCs. The receptors here all came from a middle-aged man in good health and CMV-seropositive. CDR3s include the opening cysteine and the closing phenylalanine or tryptophan. The order of the fields is J gene, V gene, CDR3 length, clone size, D gene, CDR3 protein, CDR3 DNA. D genes are given only for firm matches. The size field is filled for only some rows; it gives once, few, many or a size class.

J: TRBJ1-4
V: TRBV7-2
length: 16
size: NA
D: NA
CDR3: CASSLAGRGGNEKLFF
DNA: TGTGCCAGCAGCTTAGCGGGCAGGGGAGGGAATGAAAAACTGTTTTTT

J: TRBJ1-5
V: TRBV6-5
length: 14
size: NA
D: TRBD1
CDR3: CASSQTGVGQPQHF
DNA: TGTGCCAGCAGCCAGACAGGGGTCGGTCAGCCCCAGCATTTT

J: TRBJ2-1
V: TRBV6-1
length: 11
size: NA
D: NA
CDR3: CATVDRREEFF
DNA: TGTGCCACCGTGGACCGTCGGGAAGAGTTCTTC

J: TRBJ2-5
V: TRBV2
length: 16
size: once
D: TRBD2
CDR3: CASSLLAGGTGETQYF
DNA: TGTGCCAGCAGTCTACTAGCGGGGGGCACTGGTGAGACCCAGTACTTC

J: TRBJ2-2
V: TRBV19
length: 13
size: NA
D: NA
CDR3: CASIAANTGELFF
DNA: TGTGCCAGTATCGCGGCGAACACCGGGGAGCTGTTTTTT

J: TRBJ1-1
V: TRBV19
length: 14
size: NA
D: TRBD1
CDR3: CASRLRTGNTEAFF
DNA: TGTGCCAGTAGACTCAGGACAGGGAACACTGAAGCTTTCTTT

J: TRBJ2-7
V: TRBV5-1
length: 14
size: once
D: TRBD1
CDR3: CASSFGTGNYEQYF
DNA: TGCGCCAGCAGCTTCGGGACAGGGAACTACGAGCAGTACTTC

J: TRBJ1-2
V: TRBV6-1
length: 19
size: NA
D: TRBD1
CDR3: CASSEAKQGVLAARDGYTF
DNA: TGTGCCAGCAGTGAAGCGAAACAGGGGGTGTTAGCCGCACGAGATGGCTACACCTTC

J: TRBJ2-5
V: TRBV5-5
length: 15
size: NA
D: NA
CDR3: CASSLEDGIQETQYF
DNA: TGTGCCAGCAGCTTGGAGGACGGGATCCAAGAGACCCAGTACTTC

J: TRBJ2-1
V: TRBV19
length: 16
size: NA
D: TRBD1
CDR3: CASTGGLIPRGNEQFF
DNA: TGTGCCAGTACAGGGGGCCTTATTCCGAGAGGCAATGAGCAGTTCTTC

J: TRBJ1-2
V: TRBV6-1
length: 12
size: NA
D: NA
CDR3: CASNTGTFRYTF
DNA: TGTGCCAGCAATACCGGGACATTTCGCTACACCTTC

J: TRBJ2-3
V: TRBV5-1
length: 14
size: NA
D: NA
CDR3: CASSLELYTDTQYF
DNA: TGCGCCAGCAGCTTGGAACTTTACACAGATACGCAGTATTTT

J: TRBJ1-4
V: TRBV29-1
length: 13
size: NA
D: TRBD1
CDR3: CSARDRANEKLFF
DNA: TGCAGCGCACGGGACAGGGCTAATGAAAAACTGTTTTTT

J: TRBJ1-4
V: TRBV14
length: 15
size: NA
D: TRBD1
CDR3: CASSQWTGGDEKLFF
DNA: TGTGCCAGCAGCCAATGGACAGGGGGCGATGAAAAACTGTTTTTT

J: TRBJ2-2
V: TRBV7-3
length: 16
size: NA
D: TRBD1
CDR3: CASSLTGTGNTGELFF
DNA: TGTGCCAGCAGCTTGACCGGGACAGGGAACACCGGGGAGCTGTTTTTT

J: TRBJ1-2
V: TRBV4-3
length: 14
size: few
D: TRBD1
CDR3: CASSQLQGEEGYTF
DNA: TGCGCCAGCAGCCAACTACAGGGGGAAGAGGGCTACACCTTC

J: TRBJ2-5
V: TRBV6-4
length: 12
size: once
D: TRBD2
CDR3: CASSDGGGTQYF
DNA: TGTGCCAGCAGTGATGGGGGGGGGACCCAGTACTTC

J: TRBJ2-1
V: TRBV7-2
length: 15
size: NA
D: TRBD2
CDR3: CASSLVAGSVGEQFF
DNA: TGTGCCAGCAGCTTAGTAGCGGGGAGTGTCGGTGAGCAGTTCTTC

J: TRBJ1-1
V: TRBV19
length: 13
size: few
D: TRBD1
CDR3: CASRRQGLTEAFF
DNA: TGTGCCAGTAGAAGACAGGGCTTAACTGAAGCTTTCTTT

J: TRBJ2-1
V: TRBV4-2
length: 17
size: NA
D: TRBD2
CDR3: CASSQASGTSAYNEQFF
DNA: TGTGCCAGCAGCCAGGCCTCCGGGACTAGCGCATACAATGAGCAGTTCTTC

J: TRBJ2-2
V: TRBV7-3
length: 15
size: few
D: TRBD1
CDR3: CASSPGQGRTGELFF
DNA: TGTGCCAGCAGCCCAGGACAGGGGAGGACCGGGGAGCTGTTTTTT

J: TRBJ1-5
V: TRBV19
length: 15
size: NA
D: TRBD1
CDR3: CASSSGTGGGEPQHF
DNA: TGTGCCAGTAGTTCCGGGACAGGGGGAGGGGAGCCCCAGCATTTT

J: TRBJ2-1
V: TRBV7-8
length: 15
size: once
D: TRBD1
CDR3: CASSLRDRAYNEQFF
DNA: TGTGCCAGCAGCCTCCGGGACAGGGCTTACAATGAGCAGTTCTTC

J: TRBJ1-1
V: TRBV30
length: 13
size: NA
D: NA
CDR3: CAWSGQTNTEAFF
DNA: TGTGCCTGGAGCGGACAGACGAACACTGAAGCTTTCTTT

J: TRBJ2-7
V: TRBV5-1
length: 15
size: NA
D: TRBD2
CDR3: CASSLEAGALYEQYF
DNA: TGCGCCAGCAGCTTGGAAGCGGGGGCTCTCTACGAGCAGTACTTC

J: TRBJ2-5
V: TRBV19
length: 14
size: NA
D: NA
CDR3: CASSRDRSSGAQYF
DNA: TGTGCCAGTAGTCGGGACAGAAGCTCGGGGGCCCAGTACTTC

J: TRBJ2-5
V: TRBV29-1
length: 13
size: NA
D: TRBD2
CDR3: CSVHTGGEETQYF
DNA: TGCAGCGTCCATACGGGGGGGGAGGAGACCCAGTACTTC

J: TRBJ2-4
V: TRBV30
length: 13
size: NA
D: TRBD1
CDR3: CAWRDRGKNIQYF
DNA: TGTGCCTGGAGAGACAGGGGAAAAAACATTCAGTACTTC

J: TRBJ2-3
V: TRBV27
length: 14
size: NA
D: NA
CDR3: CASSFGSGADTQYF
DNA: TGTGCCAGCAGTTTTGGTTCGGGGGCAGATACGCAGTATTTT

J: TRBJ2-1
V: TRBV5-6
length: 17
size: NA
D: TRBD2
CDR3: CASSLTSGGSFYNEQFF
DNA: TGTGCCAGCAGCTTGACTAGCGGGGGGTCTTTCTACAATGAGCAGTTCTTC

J: TRBJ1-5
V: TRBV7-2
length: 16
size: NA
D: NA
CDR3: CASSLMPGRSNQPQHF
DNA: TGTGCCAGCAGCTTAATGCCGGGTAGAAGCAATCAGCCCCAGCATTTT

J: TRBJ1-5
V: TRBV6-6
length: 15
size: NA
D: TRBD1
CDR3: CASLMGQYSNQPQHF
DNA: TGTGCCAGCCTAATGGGACAGTATAGCAATCAGCCCCAGCATTTT

J: TRBJ1-2
V: TRBV19
length: 14
size: NA
D: NA
CDR3: CASSTRERRYGYTF
DNA: TGTGCCAGTAGTACCCGGGAGAGAAGATATGGCTACACCTTC

J: TRBJ1-2
V: TRBV5-8
length: 15
size: NA
D: NA
CDR3: CASSFYRTVNYGYTF
DNA: TGTGCCAGCAGCTTTTACAGGACCGTCAACTATGGCTACACCTTC

J: TRBJ1-1
V: TRBV19
length: 14
size: NA
D: NA
CDR3: CASMVGGANTEAFF
DNA: TGTGCCAGTATGGTGGGGGGGGCTAACACTGAAGCTTTCTTT

J: TRBJ2-2
V: TRBV4-2
length: 17
size: few
D: NA
CDR3: CASSQDLTGSNTGELFF
DNA: TGTGCCAGCAGCCAAGATCTGACAGGTTCGAACACCGGGGAGCTGTTTTTT

J: TRBJ2-2
V: TRBV27
length: 14
size: few
D: NA
CDR3: CASNSGLRTGELFF
DNA: TGTGCCAGCAACAGTGGTTTGAGAACCGGGGAGCTGTTTTTT

J: TRBJ2-7
V: TRBV18
length: 14
size: NA
D: TRBD1
CDR3: CASSPGTGSYEQYF
DNA: TGTGCCAGCTCACCAGGGACAGGGAGCTACGAGCAGTACTTC

J: TRBJ2-3
V: TRBV28
length: 15
size: NA
D: TRBD1
CDR3: CASSLITGGTDTQYF
DNA: TGTGCCAGCAGTTTAATTACAGGGGGCACAGATACGCAGTATTTT

J: TRBJ1-5
V: TRBV4-3
length: 16
size: NA
D: NA
CDR3: CASSQEWTAGDQPQHF
DNA: TGCGCCAGCAGCCAAGAATGGACGGCGGGCGATCAGCCCCAGCATTTT

J: TRBJ2-5
V: TRBV6-4
length: 15
size: NA
D: TRBD2
CDR3: CASSPLAGGLETQYF
DNA: TGTGCCAGCAGTCCCCTCGCGGGGGGGCTGGAGACCCAGTACTTC

J: TRBJ2-4
V: TRBV27
length: 17
size: NA
D: TRBD1
CDR3: CASSPGQGAVGKNIQYF
DNA: TGTGCCAGCAGCCCGGGACAGGGGGCAGTGGGAAAAAACATTCAGTACTTC

J: TRBJ1-5
V: TRBV20-1
length: 11
size: NA
D: NA
CDR3: CSARNNQPQHF
DNA: TGCAGTGCCAGGAACAATCAGCCCCAGCATTTT

J: TRBJ2-7
V: TRBV13
length: 14
size: once
D: NA
CDR3: CASSPPGVGVEQYF
DNA: TGTGCCAGCAGCCCCCCAGGGGTGGGGGTCGAGCAGTACTTC

J: TRBJ2-2
V: TRBV9
length: 16
size: NA
D: TRBD2
CDR3: CASSYGLAGLTGELFF
DNA: TGTGCCAGCAGCTACGGACTAGCGGGGCTCACCGGGGAGCTGTTTTTT

J: TRBJ1-2
V: TRBV18
length: 13
size: NA
D: NA
CDR3: CASSQNTEDGYTF
DNA: TGTGCCAGCTCACAAAACACCGAGGATGGCTACACCTTC

J: TRBJ1-1
V: TRBV20-1
length: 11
size: NA
D: NA
CDR3: CSLFLLTEAFF
DNA: TGCAGTCTTTTCCTTCTAACTGAAGCTTTCTTT

J: TRBJ1-3
V: TRBV6-5
length: 14
size: NA
D: NA
CDR3: CASVEGAQPNTIYF
DNA: TGTGCCAGCGTGGAAGGGGCGCAGCCAAACACCATATATTTT

J: TRBJ2-1
V: TRBV6-4
length: 15
size: NA
D: TRBD2
CDR3: CASSEQRGDYNEQFF
DNA: TGTGCCAGCAGTGAGCAGCGGGGGGACTACAATGAGCAGTTCTTC

J: TRBJ1-1
V: TRBV4-2
length: 17
size: NA
D: NA
CDR3: CASSQGQEASMNTEAFF
DNA: TGTGCCAGCAGCCAAGGGCAGGAGGCAAGTATGAACACTGAAGCTTTCTTT

J: TRBJ1-5
V: TRBV10-1
length: 20
size: once
D: NA
CDR3: CASSEGVGREASYSNQPQHF
DNA: TGCGCCAGCAGTGAGGGTGTAGGCAGGGAGGCCTCTTATAGCAATCAGCCCCAGCATTTT

J: TRBJ2-1
V: TRBV29-1
length: 12
size: NA
D: NA
CDR3: CSVEGQGNEQFF
DNA: TGCAGCGTTGAGGGGCAGGGGAATGAGCAGTTCTTC

J: TRBJ1-4
V: TRBV25-1
length: 17
size: NA
D: NA
CDR3: CASSEYNGQKGREKLFF
DNA: TGTGCCAGCAGTGAATATAACGGACAGAAGGGAAGAGAAAAACTGTTTTTT

J: TRBJ1-3
V: TRBV27
length: 14
size: once
D: NA
CDR3: CASSSTGPGNTIYF
DNA: TGTGCCAGCAGTTCAACAGGACCTGGAAACACCATATATTTT

J: TRBJ1-4
V: TRBV7-2
length: 16
size: once
D: TRBD1
CDR3: CASSSFHLDRDEKLFF
DNA: TGTGCCAGCAGCTCATTCCACCTAGACAGGGACGAAAAGCTGTTTTTT

J: TRBJ1-2
V: TRBV29-1
length: 13
size: once
D: TRBD1
CDR3: CSGLTGKGYGYTF
DNA: TGCAGCGGCCTGACAGGGAAGGGGTATGGCTACACCTTC

J: TRBJ2-7
V: TRBV4-3
length: 15
size: NA
D: TRBD2
CDR3: CASSPSGISSYEQYF
DNA: TGCGCCAGCAGCCCTAGCGGGATCAGCTCCTACGAGCAGTACTTC

J: TRBJ1-5
V: TRBV5-1
length: 13
size: NA
D: NA
CDR3: CASSKHGEPPQHF
DNA: TGCGCCAGCAGCAAGCATGGTGAGCCGCCCCAGCATTTT